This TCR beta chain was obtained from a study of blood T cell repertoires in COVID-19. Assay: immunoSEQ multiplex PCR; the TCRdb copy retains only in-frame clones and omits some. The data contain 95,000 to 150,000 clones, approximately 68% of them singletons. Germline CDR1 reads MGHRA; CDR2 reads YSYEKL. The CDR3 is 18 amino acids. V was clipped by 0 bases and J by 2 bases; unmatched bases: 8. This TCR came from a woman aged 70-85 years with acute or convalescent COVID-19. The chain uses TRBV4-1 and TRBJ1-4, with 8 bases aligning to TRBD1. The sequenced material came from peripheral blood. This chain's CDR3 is CASSQDGSGGRTNEKLFF. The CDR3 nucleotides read TGCGCCAGCAGCCAAGATGGGTCAGGGGGCAGGACTAATGAAAAACTGTTTTTT.